The sequence of this T cell receptor (beta chain) was determined in a study of blood T cell repertoires in COVID-19. Per the original methods: Estimated nucleated cell counts came from reference gene primer amplification. Assay: immunoSEQ multiplex PCR; the TCRdb copy retains only in-frame clones and omits some. The DNA was the basis for D and trimming; V, J and clone size are from that table. The repertoire holds fewer than 200,000 clones, with around 82% as singletons. The germline V gene has CDR1 SGHDN and CDR2 FVKESK. V gave up 0 bases and J gave up 0 bases, with 8 bases separating them. The CDR3 totals 15 residues. The study drew participants aged about 18 to 89 years from around 24 US areas.

The sequencing sample was made of PBMCs or T cells enriched from blood (not recorded which). This clonotype was obtained from a woman aged 45-65 years in a cohort exposed to, infected with or recovered from COVID-19 (not recorded which). The J gene is TRBJ1-1, the V gene TRBV14; D may be TRBD1 (5 bases). The chain's CDR3 is CASSQDDRMNTEAFF. The CDR3 nucleotides are TGTGCCAGCAGCCAAGACGACAGAATGAACACTGAAGCTTTCTTT.